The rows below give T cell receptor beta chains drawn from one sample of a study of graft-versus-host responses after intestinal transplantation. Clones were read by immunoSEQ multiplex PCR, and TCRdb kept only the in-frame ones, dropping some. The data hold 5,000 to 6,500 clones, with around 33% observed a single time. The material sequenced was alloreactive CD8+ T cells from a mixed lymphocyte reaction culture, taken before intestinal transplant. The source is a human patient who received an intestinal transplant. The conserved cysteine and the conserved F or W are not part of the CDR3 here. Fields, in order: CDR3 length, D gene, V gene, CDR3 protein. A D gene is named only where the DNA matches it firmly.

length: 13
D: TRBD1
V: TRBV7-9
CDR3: ASSSPGQGAYEQY

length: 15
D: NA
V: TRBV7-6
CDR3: ASSRTRGKWLNTEAF

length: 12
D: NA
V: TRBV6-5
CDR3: ASSYLAGTETQY

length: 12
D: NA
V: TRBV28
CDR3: ASSWLALYNEQF

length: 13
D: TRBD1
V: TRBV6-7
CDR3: ASSSPDRDGQPQH

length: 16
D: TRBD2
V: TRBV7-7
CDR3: ASSSRLAGYGAKETQY

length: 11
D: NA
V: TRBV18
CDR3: ASSPHGNYGYT

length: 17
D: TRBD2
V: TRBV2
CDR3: ASRAGFSGGFGAYNEQF

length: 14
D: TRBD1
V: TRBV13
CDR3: ASSLETGGYYNEQF

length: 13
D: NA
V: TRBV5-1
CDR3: ASSLEWGPGNEQF

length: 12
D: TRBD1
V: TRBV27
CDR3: ASRFGTGAYEQY

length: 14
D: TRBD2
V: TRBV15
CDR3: ATSRDRVAGANEQF

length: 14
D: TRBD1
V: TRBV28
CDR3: ASSEDRGLFNEKLF

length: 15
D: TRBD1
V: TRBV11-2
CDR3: ASSLGQGGVGSYEQY

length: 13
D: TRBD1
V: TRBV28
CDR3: ASSSRGPWTDTQY

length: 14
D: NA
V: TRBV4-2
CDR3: ASSFWEGPEGDGYT

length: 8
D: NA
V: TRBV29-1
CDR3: SVNNNEQF